One and the same sample provided the 27 T cell receptor beta chains below, sequenced in a study of response to subunit inactivated influenza vaccine. In TCRdb, the RT-PCR reads were re-called with MiXCR into one record per CDR3 protein. The sample lists about half a million distinct CDR3 sequences, approximately 11% occurring once. Sequences were derived from PBMCs from blood, sampled about 6 weeks after vaccination. All receptors come from a middle-aged man who received an inactivated influenza vaccine.

This clonotype counts as medium-sized (0.01 to 0.1%). This chain joins TRBV7-3 and TRBJ1-2; the D gene is possibly TRBD1 (6 bases). CDR3 length equals 13 residues. Looked up from germline, CDR1 is SGHTA and CDR2 is FQGTGA. The V and J ends lost 2 bases and 8 bases respectively, with 12 bases between them. This chain's CDR3 is CASSLEQGGGYTF. The CDR3, as DNA: TGTGCCAGCAGCTTAGAACAGGGTGGCGGCTACACCTTC. The variable domain in full, completed from reference TRBV7-3 and TRBJ1-2, reads GAGVSQTPSNKVTEKGKYVELRCDPISGHTALYWYRQSLGQGPEFLIYFQGTGAADDSGLPNDRFFAVRPEGSVSTLKIQRTERGDSAVYLCASSLEQGGGYTFGSGTRLTVV.

The chain combines TRBV5-6 with TRBJ2-4, with D perhaps matching TRBD1 or TRBD2 (6 bases each). The CDR3 runs to 14 residues. CDR1 is SGHDT, CDR2 YYEEEE, per germline. V was cut by 2 bases and J by 8 bases, with 14 bases left in between. The chain's CDR3 is CASSFGGRVDIQYF. CDR3 DNA: TGTGCCAGCAGCTTCGGGGGCCGGGTAGACATTCAGTACTTC.

This clonotype was found a few times. The chain combines TRBV29-1 with TRBJ2-2, with 12 bases aligning to TRBD2. Looked up from germline, CDR1 is SQVTM and CDR2 is ANQGSEA. This CDR3 has 16 residues. The trim removed 4 bases at V and 5 bases at J, leaving 8 bases unmatched. The CDR3, as DNA: TGCAGCGTTGTAGGACTAGCGGGAAGTAGGACCGGGGAGCTGTTTTTT. Its translation is CSVVGLAGSRTGELFF.

This rearrangement joins TRBV20-1 to TRBJ2-1, with D possibly TRBD2 on 6 matching bases. From germline, CDR1 is DFQATT and CDR2 SNEGSKA (reference sequence). The CDR3 contains 14 residues. Trimming removed 6 bases from V and 2 bases from J, with 14 bases in between. CDR3 residues: CSARTIQAYNEQFF. For the CDR3, the DNA is TGCAGTGCCCGGACTATCCAGGCCTACAATGAGCAGTTCTTC.

This clonotype was seen a handful of times. V is TRBV20-1 and J is TRBJ2-5; D possibly corresponds to TRBD2 (6 bases). CDR3 size: 13 residues. V lost 4 bases to trimming and J lost 6 bases, with 15 bases between them. Per the germline V gene, CDR1 is DFQATT and CDR2 is SNEGSKA (reference sequence). Written as DNA, the CDR3 is TGCAGTGCTAAAGGAAGGGACTTCCAGACCCAGTACTTC. Translated: CSAKGRDFQTQYF.

This clonotype was recorded at least ten times. This rearrangement joins TRBV20-1 to TRBJ1-1, with no clear D. There are 12 residues in the CDR3. The germline CDR1 and CDR2 sequences are DFQATT and SNEGSKA (reference sequence). V was shortened by 0 bases and J by 4 bases, with 6 bases between the two germline ends. The CDR3 DNA is TGCAGTGCTAGAGAGGGAAGCACTGAAGCTTTCTTT. Amino acids: CSAREGSTEAFF.

V gene TRBV12-3 or TRBV12-4 combines with J gene TRBJ1-5; D unclear. Trimming removed 4 bases from V and 2 bases from J, with 12 bases in between. This CDR3 contains 15 residues. The CDR3 protein is CASSSGTPGNQPQHF. CDR3 sequence (DNA): TGTGCCAGCAGTTCAGGAACGCCGGGCAATCAGCCCCAGCATTTT.

This clonotype was seen repeatedly, ten times or more. This chain connects TRBV3-1 to TRBJ2-7; no clear D. The germline V and J ends were trimmed by 3 bases and 3 bases, with 3 bases remaining between them. CDR1 and CDR2 (germline): LGHDT, YNNKEL (reference sequence). The CDR3 has 11 amino acids. CDR3: CASSQHYEQYF. CDR3 DNA: TGTGCCAGCAGCCAGCACTACGAGCAGTACTTC.

In this sample, this clonotype turned up a few times. The chain links TRBV20-1 to TRBJ2-7; 8 positions agree with TRBD1. Looked up from germline, CDR1 is DFQATT and CDR2 is SNEGSKA (reference sequence). There are 14 residues in the CDR3. V trimming: 4 bases; J trimming: 2 bases; junction bases outside the gene matches: 7. DNA for the CDR3: TGCAGTGCTATCGGGACAGGTAAAACCTACGAGCAGTACTTC. It specifies CSAIGTGKTYEQYF.

V usage is TRBV20-1 and J usage is TRBJ2-5; 7 nucleotides align to TRBD2. The V gene end was trimmed by 1 base and the J gene end by 5 bases; junction bases not matched to a gene: 16. Germline assignment: CDR1 DFQATT and CDR2 SNEGSKA (reference sequence). This CDR3 has 17 residues. CDR3 DNA: TGCAGTGCTAGAGTGGGCTCTGGACTAGACGGCGGGGAGACCCAGTACTTC. The encoded protein is CSARVGSGLDGGETQYF.

This clonotype was observed at least ten times. The CDR3 region has the DNA TGTGCCAGCAGCTTAGGCGGGACAGGGAGCTACGAGCAGTACTTC. Amino acids: CASSLGGTGSYEQYF. V gene TRBV7-6 combines with J gene TRBJ2-7; the match to TRBD1 covers 9 bases. The CDR3 consists of 15 residues. V lost 1 base, J lost 3 bases, and 4 bases stayed unmatched. CDR1 is SGHVS and CDR2 is FNYEAQ in the germline V gene.

This clonotype was detected only a few times. The chain joins TRBV7-2 to TRBJ2-7, with D tentatively TRBD2 (5 bases). The CDR3 covers 17 residues. CDR1 SGHTA and CDR2 FQGNSA come from the germline V gene. With 4 bases removed from V and 2 bases from J, the gap between germline ends came to 21 bases. CDR3 nucleotide sequence: TGTGCCAGCAGCTCTCCCCGCGGGCTCCCAGGCACCTACGAGCAGTACTTC. Protein product: CASSSPRGLPGTYEQYF.

This clonotype was seen just once. The chain combines TRBV20-1 with TRBJ2-1; D ambiguous. The CDR3 length is 17 residues. V shed 1 base and J shed 0 bases, with 16 bases lying between them. In germline, CDR1 is DFQATT, CDR2 SNEGSKA (reference sequence). CDR3 in amino acids: CSARGQELLSSYNEQFF. The CDR3, as DNA: TGCAGTGCTAGAGGCCAGGAACTTTTAAGCTCCTACAATGAGCAGTTCTTC.

A few counts support this clonotype. V gene TRBV9 combines with J gene TRBJ2-3, with 7 bases lining up with TRBD2. The CDR3 length is 15 residues. In germline, CDR1 is SGDLS, CDR2 YYNGEE. Trimming removed 8 bases from V and 6 bases from J; junction bases left unmatched: 15. The CDR3: CASTLAGETGDTQYF. The CDR3 DNA follows: TGTGCCAGTACGCTCGCGGGGGAAACGGGGGATACGCAGTATTTT.

This clonotype was counted between two and nine times. CDR3 sequence: CASSLSLAGANEQFF. The CDR3 nucleotides are TGTGCCAGCAGCTTAAGTCTAGCGGGGGCAAATGAGCAGTTCTTC. This chain connects TRBV7-6 to TRBJ2-1, with TRBD2 matching over 10 bases. This CDR3 is 15 amino acids long. In germline, CDR1 is SGHVS, CDR2 FNYEAQ. Trimming removed 2 bases from V and 7 bases from J; junction bases left unmatched: 5.

This clonotype was found a few times. This chain uses TRBV15 with TRBJ1-1; 8 nucleotides line up with TRBD1. Germline CDR1 LNHNV, CDR2 YYDKDF (reference sequence). The CDR3 extends over 15 amino acids. V dropped 1 base and J dropped 6; count of bases not matched to a gene: 7. Written as DNA, the CDR3 is TGTGCCACCAGCAGAGGCAGGGGGCATTCGGCTGAAGCTTTCTTT. It yields the protein CATSRGRGHSAEAFF.

This clonotype has a count of ten or more. This chain connects TRBV10-3 to TRBJ2-7, with 8 positions matching TRBD2. With 2 bases clipped from V and 5 bases from J, the junction kept 5 bases outside the gene matches. The CDR3 consists of 14 residues. The germline V gene encodes CDR1 ENHRY and CDR2 SYGVKD. The CDR3 region is CAISEARRGDEQYF. The CDR3 DNA reads TGTGCCATCAGTGAGGCGAGGCGGGGGGACGAGCAGTACTTC.

This clonotype was detected many times. This rearrangement joins TRBV20-1 to TRBJ2-1, with 8 nucleotides matching TRBD1. The V gene end was trimmed by 2 bases and the J gene end by 9 bases; junction bases not matched to a gene: 3. The CDR3 spans 12 residues. Germline lookup yields CDR1 DFQATT and CDR2 SNEGSKA (reference sequence). CDR3 in amino acids: CSARTGGGEQFF. The DNA of the CDR3 is TGCAGTGCTAGAACAGGGGGTGGTGAGCAGTTCTTC.

This clonotype came up a few times. The chain employs TRBV27 and TRBJ2-5; a weak D match, TRBD1 (6 bases). The CDR3 has 16 residues. Between the trimmed V and J ends, which lost 5 bases and 0 bases, there was a span of 16 bases. The germline CDR1 and CDR2 sequences are MNHEY and SMNVEV (reference sequence). CDR3 nucleotide sequence: TGTGCCAGCAGTCGTACGGACAGATTGTACCAAGAGACCCAGTACTTC. It yields the protein CASSRTDRLYQETQYF.

This clonotype was detected ten times or more. The chain links TRBV7-9 to TRBJ2-7; possibly TRBD1 for D (7 bases). The length of the CDR3 is 15 residues. CDR1 SEHNR and CDR2 FQNEAQ come from the germline V gene (reference sequence). The ends were cut back, 1 base at V and 3 bases at J, with 13 bases in the middle. CDR3 nucleotides: TGTGCCAGCAGCTTAGTGGGCAGGGGGGACTACGAGCAGTACTTC. Translating it yields CASSLVGRGDYEQYF.

CDR3 nucleotide sequence: TGTGCCAGCAGCCCGGGACTAGCGGGGGGCACAGATACGCAGTATTTT. Translating gives CASSPGLAGGTDTQYF. The chain has TRBV4-2 and TRBJ2-3; 14 bases agree with TRBD2. Germline V gives CDR1 LGHNA, CDR2 YNFKEQ. Trimming at V came to 4 bases and at J to 1 base, leaving 1 base not matched to a gene. The CDR3 spans 16 residues.

J is TRBJ2-1 and V is TRBV5-4; D gene uncertain. The CDR3 contains 17 residues. Trimming removed 0 bases from V and 2 bases from J, with 15 bases in between. Germline-derived CDR1 and CDR2 are SGHNT and YYREEE (reference sequence). The CDR3 here is CASSLELFSRTYNEQFF. DNA for the CDR3: TGTGCCAGCAGCTTGGAGCTCTTCAGCCGAACCTACAATGAGCAGTTCTTC.

Many counts were recorded for this clonotype. V gene TRBV20-1 combines with J gene TRBJ2-7, with 10 bases matching TRBD2. CDR1 and CDR2 from the germline V gene are DFQATT and SNEGSKA (reference sequence). This CDR3 contains 15 residues. V dropped 1 base and J dropped 4; count of bases not matched to a gene: 7. The CDR3 sequence is CSARALAGGAYEQYF. The DNA of the CDR3 is TGCAGTGCTAGAGCTTTAGCGGGAGGTGCTTACGAGCAGTACTTC.

This clonotype was observed a handful of times. V usage is TRBV5-1 and J usage is TRBJ2-3, with D possibly TRBD1 on 5 matching bases. The ends were cut back, 0 bases at V and 0 bases at J, with 8 bases in the middle. There are 15 residues in the CDR3. From germline, CDR1 is SGHRS and CDR2 YFSETQ. For the CDR3, the DNA is TGCGCCAGCAGCTTGGCTCGACAGAGCACAGATACGCAGTATTTT. This sequence encodes CASSLARQSTDTQYF.

V and J are TRBV4-2 and TRBJ2-1; TRBD2 is a possible D gene (6 bases). This CDR3 spans 17 amino acids. Trimming took 1 base from V and 0 from J, leaving 13 bases between them. Germline values: CDR1 LGHNA, CDR2 YNFKEQ. CDR3 protein: CASSQGLGGASYNEQFF. The CDR3 DNA reads as TGTGCCAGCAGCCAAGGACTCGGCGGGGCCTCCTACAATGAGCAGTTCTTC.

The count of this clonotype is one. This chain connects TRBV6-2 or TRBV6-3 to TRBJ2-3; 9 nucleotides match TRBD2. Trimming took 6 bases from V and 7 from J; bases not matched to a gene: 14. CDR3 length: 16 residues. Germline CDR1 is MNHEY and CDR2 is SVGEGT. The CDR3 here is CASSYPGASGVYTQYF. CDR3 nucleotides: TGTGCCAGCAGCTACCCTGGAGCTAGCGGGGTTTATACGCAGTATTTT.

This rearrangement joins TRBV7-3 to TRBJ2-6, with TRBD1 identical over 7 bases. V shed 3 bases and J 4 bases; nucleotides not matched to a gene: 6. The CDR3 contains 16 residues. Germline CDR1 reads SGHTA; CDR2 reads FQGTGA. The CDR3: CASSFPTGNGANVLTF. CDR3 coding DNA: TGTGCCAGCAGCTTCCCGACAGGGAACGGGGCCAACGTCCTGACTTTC.